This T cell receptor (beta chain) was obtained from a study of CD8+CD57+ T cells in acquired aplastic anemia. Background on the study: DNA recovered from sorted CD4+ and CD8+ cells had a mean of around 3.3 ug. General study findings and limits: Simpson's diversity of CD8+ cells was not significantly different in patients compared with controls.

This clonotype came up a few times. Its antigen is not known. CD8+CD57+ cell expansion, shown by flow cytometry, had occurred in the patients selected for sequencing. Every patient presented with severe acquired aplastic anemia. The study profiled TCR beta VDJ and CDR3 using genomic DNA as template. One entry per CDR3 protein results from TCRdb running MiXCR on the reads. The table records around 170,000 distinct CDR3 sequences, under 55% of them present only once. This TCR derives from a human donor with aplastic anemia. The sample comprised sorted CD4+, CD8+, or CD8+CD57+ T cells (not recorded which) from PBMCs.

The CDR3 region is CASSPRVEGSEQYF. The CDR3 bases are TGTGCCAGCAGCCCCCGGGTTGAGGGGTCTGAGCAGTACTTC. This chain connects TRBV7-8 to TRBJ2-7, with D perhaps given as TRBD1 or TRBD2 (5 bases each). CDR1 and CDR2 (germline): SGHVS, FQNEAQ. Trimming pared 5 bases from V and 7 bases from J, leaving 18 bases between. This CDR3 is 14 amino acids long.